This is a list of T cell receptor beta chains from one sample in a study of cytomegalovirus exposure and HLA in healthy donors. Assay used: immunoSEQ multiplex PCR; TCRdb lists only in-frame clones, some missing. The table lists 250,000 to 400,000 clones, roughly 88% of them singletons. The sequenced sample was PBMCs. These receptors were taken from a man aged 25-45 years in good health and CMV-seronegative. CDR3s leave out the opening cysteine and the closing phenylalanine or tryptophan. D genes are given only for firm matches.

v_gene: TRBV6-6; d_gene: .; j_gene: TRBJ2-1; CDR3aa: ASSSRTESSYNEQF
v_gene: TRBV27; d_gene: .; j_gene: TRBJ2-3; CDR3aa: ASRTGYSTDTQY
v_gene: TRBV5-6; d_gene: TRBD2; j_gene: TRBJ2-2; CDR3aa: ASSSGSGVWTGELF
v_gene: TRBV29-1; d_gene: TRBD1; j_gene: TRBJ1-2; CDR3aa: SGGDRDRNYGYT
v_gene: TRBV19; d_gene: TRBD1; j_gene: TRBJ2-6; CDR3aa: ASRTGTGNGANVLT
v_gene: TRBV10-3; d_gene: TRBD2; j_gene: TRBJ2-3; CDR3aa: AIKTSEALTDTQY
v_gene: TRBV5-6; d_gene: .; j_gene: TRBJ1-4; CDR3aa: ASCSYRVNNEKLF
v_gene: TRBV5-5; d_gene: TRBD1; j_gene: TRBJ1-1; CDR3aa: ASRSNQGQARDTEAF
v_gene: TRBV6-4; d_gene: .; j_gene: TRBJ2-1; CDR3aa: ASSDGAGANNEQF
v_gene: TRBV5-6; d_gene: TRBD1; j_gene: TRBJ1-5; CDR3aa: ASSLGTGQFSNQPQH
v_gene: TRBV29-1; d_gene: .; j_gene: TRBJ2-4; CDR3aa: SVEKFVGGDQY
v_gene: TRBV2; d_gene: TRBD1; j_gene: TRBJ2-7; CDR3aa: ASKSAGQGSYEQY
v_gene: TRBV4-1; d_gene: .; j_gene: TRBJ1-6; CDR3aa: ASSQALSSYNSPLH
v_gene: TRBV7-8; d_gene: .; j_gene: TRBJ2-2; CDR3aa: ASSLGDMGSTGELF
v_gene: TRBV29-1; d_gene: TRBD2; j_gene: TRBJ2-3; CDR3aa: SVVAGRTDTQY
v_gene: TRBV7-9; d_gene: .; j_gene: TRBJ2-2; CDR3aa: ASSWATGELF
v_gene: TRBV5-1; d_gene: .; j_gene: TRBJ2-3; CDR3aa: ASSLVKGPDTQY
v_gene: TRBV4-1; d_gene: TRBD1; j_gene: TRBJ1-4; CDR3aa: ASSQEGTGHEKLF
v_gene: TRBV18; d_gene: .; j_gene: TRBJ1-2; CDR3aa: ASSPPPGVAVGYT
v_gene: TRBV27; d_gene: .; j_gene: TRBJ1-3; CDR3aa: ASSSGNTIY
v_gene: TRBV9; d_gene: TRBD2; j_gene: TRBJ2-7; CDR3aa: ASSVDGGGEQY
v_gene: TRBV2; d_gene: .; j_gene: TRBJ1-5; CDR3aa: ASSPRSQGRNQPQH
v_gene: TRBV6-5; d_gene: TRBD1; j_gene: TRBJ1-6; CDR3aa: ASSYDPGGYSPLH
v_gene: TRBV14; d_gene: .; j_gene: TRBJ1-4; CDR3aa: ASSHRGNEKLF
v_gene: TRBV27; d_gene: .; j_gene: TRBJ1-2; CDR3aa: ASGGSSPSGYT
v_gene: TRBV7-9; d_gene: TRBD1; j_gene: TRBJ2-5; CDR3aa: ASSLARTGQETQY
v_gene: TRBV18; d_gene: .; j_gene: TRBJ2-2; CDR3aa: ASSPPRQTGLLEAHGELF
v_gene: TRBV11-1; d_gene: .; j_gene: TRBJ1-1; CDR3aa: ASSLGPFNTEAF
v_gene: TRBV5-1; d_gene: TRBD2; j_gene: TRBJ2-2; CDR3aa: ASSFLSLLAGATGELF
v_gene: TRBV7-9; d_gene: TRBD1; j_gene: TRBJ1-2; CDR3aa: ASSLAGGEGYT
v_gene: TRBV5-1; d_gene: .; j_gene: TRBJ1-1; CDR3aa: ASSADGKMNTEAF
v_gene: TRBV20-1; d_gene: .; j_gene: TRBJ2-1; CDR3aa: SAPVSNEQF
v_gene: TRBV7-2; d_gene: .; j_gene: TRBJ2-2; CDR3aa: ASSFRDTTGELF